This TCR beta chain was captured by sequencing in a study of blood T cells in healthy people across ages. Sample-barcoded 5' priming and a J-beta primer mix drove a second PCR of roughly 7 to 11 cycles. TCRdb ran MiXCR on the 5' RACE reads and lists one entry per CDR3 protein. The sample holds approximately 760,000 distinct CDR3 sequences, roughly 25% seen once. CDR3 length equals 13 residues. V lost 4 bases, J lost 2 bases, and 8 bases lay in between. Another study also made use of these data, one on T cells of mothers and their children. Per that study: Reads recorded for TCR beta CDR3 numbered over 9.5 million per mother and some 2.7 million per child.

The receptor's source is a boy aged 5-17 years in good health. The sample consisted of blood. The J gene is TRBJ1-2, the V gene TRBV12-3 or TRBV12-4, with TRBD1 as a possible D gene (5 bases). The CDR3 sequence: CASSSQANYGYTF. The CDR3 DNA reads as TGTGCCAGCAGTTCACAGGCCAACTATGGCTACACCTTC.